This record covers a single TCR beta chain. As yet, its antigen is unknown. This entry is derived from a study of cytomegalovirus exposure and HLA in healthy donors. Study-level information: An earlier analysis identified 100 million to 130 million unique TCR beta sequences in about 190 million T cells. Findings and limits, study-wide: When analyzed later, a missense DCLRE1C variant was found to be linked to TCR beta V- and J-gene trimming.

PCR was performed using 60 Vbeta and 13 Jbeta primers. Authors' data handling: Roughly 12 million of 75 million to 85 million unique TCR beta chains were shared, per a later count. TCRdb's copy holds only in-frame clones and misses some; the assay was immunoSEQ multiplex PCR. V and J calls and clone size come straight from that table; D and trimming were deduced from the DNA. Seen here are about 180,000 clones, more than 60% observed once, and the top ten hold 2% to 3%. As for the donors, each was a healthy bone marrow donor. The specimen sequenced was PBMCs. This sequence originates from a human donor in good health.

The DNA of the CDR3 is TGTGCCAGCAGCCCAAGGGGCGAAGAGACCCAGTACTTC. Translated, it gives CASSPRGEETQYF. The J gene is TRBJ2-5, the V gene TRBV11-3; a weak D match, TRBD1 (5 bases). CDR3 length equals 13 residues. The germline CDR1 and CDR2 sequences are SGHNT and YENEEA. The V end was cut by 5 bases, the J end by 3 bases, with 10 bases between.